This TCR beta chain originates from a study of T cell repertoires in cytomegalovirus infection. Overall study: CMV infection plus the matching HLA type was flagged by public TCR beta signatures.

V dropped 7 bases and J dropped 3; count of bases not matched to a gene: 7. Per germline, CDR1 MNHEY and CDR2 SMNVEV (reference sequence). This CDR3 is 14 amino acids long. Details on this clonotype: As yet, its antigen is unknown.

TCRdb independently ran MiXCR on the reads; one entry per CDR3 protein. This sample has around 900,000 distinct CDR3 sequences, with around 29% found just once. This clonotype was obtained from a human donor in good health (CMV status not recorded). Some clones in this sample may be carry-over from other donors' samples. The chain joins TRBV27 to TRBJ2-7, with 9 nucleotides matching TRBD2. Sequenced material: cultured CD8+ T cells from PBMCs, taken from culture after CMV antigen stimulation. The CDR3 loop reads CASKAGGRGYEQYF. In nucleotides, the CDR3 is TGTGCCAGCAAAGCGGGGGGCAGGGGCTACGAGCAGTACTTC.